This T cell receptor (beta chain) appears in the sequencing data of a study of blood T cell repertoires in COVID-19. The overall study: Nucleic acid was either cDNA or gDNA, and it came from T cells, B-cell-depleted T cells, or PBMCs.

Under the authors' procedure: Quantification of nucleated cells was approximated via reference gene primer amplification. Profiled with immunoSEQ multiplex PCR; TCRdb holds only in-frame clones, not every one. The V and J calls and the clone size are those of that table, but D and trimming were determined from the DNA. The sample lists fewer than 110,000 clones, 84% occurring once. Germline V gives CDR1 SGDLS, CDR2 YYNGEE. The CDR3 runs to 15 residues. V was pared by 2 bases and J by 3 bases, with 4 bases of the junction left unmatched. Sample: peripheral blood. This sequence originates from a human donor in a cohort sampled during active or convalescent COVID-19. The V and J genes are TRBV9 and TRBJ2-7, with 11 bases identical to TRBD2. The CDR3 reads CASSVSGGADYEQYF. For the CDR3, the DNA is TGTGCCAGCAGCGTTAGCGGGGGGGCGGACTACGAGCAGTACTTC.